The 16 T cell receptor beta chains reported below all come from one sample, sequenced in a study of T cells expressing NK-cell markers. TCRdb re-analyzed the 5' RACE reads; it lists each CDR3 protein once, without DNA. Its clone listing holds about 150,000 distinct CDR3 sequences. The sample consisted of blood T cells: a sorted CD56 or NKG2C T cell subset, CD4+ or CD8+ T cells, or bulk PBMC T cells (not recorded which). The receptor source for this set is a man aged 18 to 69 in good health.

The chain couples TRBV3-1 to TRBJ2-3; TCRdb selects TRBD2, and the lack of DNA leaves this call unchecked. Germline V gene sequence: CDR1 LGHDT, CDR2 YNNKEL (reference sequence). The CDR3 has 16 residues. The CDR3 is CASSQDGGGALDTQYF.

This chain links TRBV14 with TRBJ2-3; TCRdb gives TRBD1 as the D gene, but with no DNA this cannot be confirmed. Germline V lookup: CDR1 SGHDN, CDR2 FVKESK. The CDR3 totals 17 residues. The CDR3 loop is CASSQDRRERGTDTQYF.

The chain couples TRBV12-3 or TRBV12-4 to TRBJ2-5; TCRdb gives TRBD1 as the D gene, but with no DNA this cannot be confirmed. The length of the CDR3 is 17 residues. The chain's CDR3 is CASSLRGLDVYQETQYF.

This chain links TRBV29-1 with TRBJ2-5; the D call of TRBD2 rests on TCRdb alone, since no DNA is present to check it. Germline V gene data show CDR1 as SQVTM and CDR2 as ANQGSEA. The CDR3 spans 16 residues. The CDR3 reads CSVVQVAGAYQETQYF. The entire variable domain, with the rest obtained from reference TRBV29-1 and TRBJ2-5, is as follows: SAVISQKPSRDICQRGTSLTIQCQVDSQVTMMFWYRQQPGQSLTLIATANQGSEATYESGFVIDKFPISRPNLTFSTLTVSNMSPEDSSIYLCSVVQVAGAYQETQYFGPGTRLLVL.

The CDR3 sequence: CASSTQGAEQYF. This rearrangement joins TRBV5-1 to TRBJ2-7; with no DNA, the TCRdb D assignment of TRBD1 cannot be verified. The CDR3 is made up of 12 amino acids. Per germline, CDR1 SGHRS and CDR2 YFSETQ.

CDR3 region: CASRVDRTYEAFF. V usage is TRBV10-2 and J usage is TRBJ1-1. The CDR3 totals 13 residues. Germline values: CDR1 WSHSY, CDR2 SAAADI.

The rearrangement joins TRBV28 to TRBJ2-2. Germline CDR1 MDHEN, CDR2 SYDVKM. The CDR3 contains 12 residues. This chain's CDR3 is CASGVNTGELFF.

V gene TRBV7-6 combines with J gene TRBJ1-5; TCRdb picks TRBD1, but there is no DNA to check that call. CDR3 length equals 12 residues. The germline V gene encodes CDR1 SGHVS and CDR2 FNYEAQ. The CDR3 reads CASSSAGQPQHF.

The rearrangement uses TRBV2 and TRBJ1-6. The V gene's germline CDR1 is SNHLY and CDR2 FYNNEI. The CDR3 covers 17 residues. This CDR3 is CASSDYGLSSYNSPLHF.

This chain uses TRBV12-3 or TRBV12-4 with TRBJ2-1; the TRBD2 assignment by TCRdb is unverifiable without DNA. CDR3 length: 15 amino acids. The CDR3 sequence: CASSLTSWGYNEQFF.

CDR3 residues: CATGLAGGYNEQFF. The J gene is TRBJ2-1, the V gene TRBV3-1; no DNA is available, so the TRBD2 call from TCRdb remains unchecked. The CDR3 sequence is 14 residues long. Germline CDR1 is LGHDT and CDR2 is YNNKEL (reference sequence).

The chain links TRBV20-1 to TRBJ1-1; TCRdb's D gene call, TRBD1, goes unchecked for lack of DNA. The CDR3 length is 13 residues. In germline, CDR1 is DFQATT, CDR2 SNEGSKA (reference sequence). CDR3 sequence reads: CSAREQGAGEAFF.

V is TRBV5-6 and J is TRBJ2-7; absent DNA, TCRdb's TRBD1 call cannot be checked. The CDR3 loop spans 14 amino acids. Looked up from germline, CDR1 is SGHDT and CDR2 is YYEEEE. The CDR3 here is CASSLASGQGEQYF.

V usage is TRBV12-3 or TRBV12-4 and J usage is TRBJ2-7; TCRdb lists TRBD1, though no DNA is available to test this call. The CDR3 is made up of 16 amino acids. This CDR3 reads CASSSETGQDSYEQYF.

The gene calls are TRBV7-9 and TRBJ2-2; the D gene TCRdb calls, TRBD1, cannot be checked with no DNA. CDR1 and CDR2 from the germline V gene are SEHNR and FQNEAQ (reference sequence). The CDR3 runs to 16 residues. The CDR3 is CASSHTLDRLTGELFF. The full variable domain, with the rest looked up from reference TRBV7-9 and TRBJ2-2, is DTGVSQNPRHKITKRGQNVTFRCDPISEHNRLYWYRQTLGQGPEFLTYFQNEAQLEKSRLLSDRFSAERPKGSFSTLEIQRTEQGDSAMYLCASSHTLDRLTGELFFGEGSRLTVL.

The CDR3: CASSFLLLAGGHTITYEQYF. The chain employs TRBV11-2 and TRBJ2-7; TCRdb picks TRBD2, but there is no DNA to check that call. The CDR3 covers 20 residues. The germline V gene has CDR1 SGHAT and CDR2 FQNNGV. Supplemented by reference TRBV11-2 and TRBJ2-7, the full variable domain reads EAGVAQSPRYKIIEKRQSVAFWCNPISGHATLYWYQQILGQGPKLLIQFQNNGVVDDSQLPKDRFSAERLKGVDSTLKIQPAKLEDSAVYLCASSFLLLAGGHTITYEQYFGPGTRLTVT.